The 10 T cell receptor beta chains in this list originate from one sample, sequenced in a study of spatial heterogeneity in lung cancer. Time point in this sample: sample taken at primary tumor resection. From tumor, nontumor lung or frozen PBMC, whole RNA was taken unsorted for sequencing. TCRdb reanalysed the 5' RACE reads using MiXCR and keeps one entry per CDR3 protein. The sample has roughly 48,000 distinct CDR3 sequences, roughly 5% seen once. Sample: PBMCs, taken at surgery. The receptors were gathered from a male donor with early-stage non-small cell lung cancer.

The gene calls are TRBV12-3 or TRBV12-4 and TRBJ2-1, with 11 bases aligning to TRBD2. The CDR3 contains 15 residues. V was clipped by 3 bases and J by 6 bases; unmatched bases: 4. CDR3 sequence reads: CASSFLAGGGNEQFF. The CDR3 nucleotides are TGTGCCAGCAGTTTCCTAGCGGGAGGAGGCAATGAGCAGTTCTTC.

This clonotype was seen ten or more times. The rearrangement uses TRBV6-5 and TRBJ2-1; the D gene could be TRBD1 or TRBD2 (5 bases each). V lost 2 bases and J 2 bases, leaving 7 bases between the germline ends. Germline-derived CDR1 and CDR2 are MNHEY and SVGAGI. The CDR3 extends over 14 amino acids. The CDR3 here is CASSYGTTYNEQFF. The CDR3 DNA follows: TGTGCCAGCAGTTACGGGACCACCTACAATGAGCAGTTCTTC.

This clonotype turned up a few times. V gene TRBV7-2 combines with J gene TRBJ2-3; 7 bases match TRBD1. With V trimmed by 5 bases and J by 6 bases, 11 bases remained unmatched. Germline lookup yields CDR1 SGHTA and CDR2 FQGNSA. CDR3 length: 15 amino acids. The CDR3 DNA is TGTGCCAGCAGCCGAGCAAGGGGGCGAGGGGATACGCAGTATTTT. Its protein product is CASSRARGRGDTQYF.

This clonotype was observed a few times. The chain couples TRBV5-1 to TRBJ2-3, with D perhaps TRBD2 (5 bases). Germline lookup yields CDR1 SGHRS and CDR2 YFSETQ. This CDR3 spans 12 amino acids. Deletions cut 1 base from V and 6 bases from J, with 6 bases between. In nucleotides, the CDR3 is TGCGCCAGCAGCTTGACTAGGGATACGCAGTATTTT. Amino acids: CASSLTRDTQYF.

This clonotype was observed many times. The genes are TRBV20-1 and TRBJ2-7; 9 bases are shared with TRBD2. Germline V gene sequence: CDR1 DFQATT, CDR2 SNEGSKA (reference sequence). CDR3 length equals 16 residues. The J segment lost 2 bases and the V segment lost 6 bases, leaving 14 bases of the junction unmatched. The CDR3 coding sequence is TGCAGTGCCCAGAACCCCGGACTAGCGAGGCCCTACGAGCAGTACTTC. Encoded protein: CSAQNPGLARPYEQYF.

This clonotype was recorded a few times. The chain couples TRBV6-6 to TRBJ2-3; the D call may be TRBD1 or TRBD2 (5 bases each). V dropped 5 bases and J dropped 1 base, with 16 bases sitting between them. This CDR3 has 16 residues. Germline CDR1 reads MNHNY; CDR2 reads SVGAGI (reference sequence). The CDR3 nucleotides read TGTGCCAGCAGTCCTACCGGCCTGGGGGGCACAGATACGCAGTATTTT. Amino acid sequence: CASSPTGLGGTDTQYF.

This clonotype was seen ten or more times. The V gene is TRBV3-1, the J gene TRBJ2-5; maybe TRBD1 (6 bases). CDR1 LGHDT and CDR2 YNNKEL come from the germline V gene (reference sequence). V gave up 0 bases and J gave up 3 bases, with 14 bases separating them. This CDR3 has 16 residues. CDR3 DNA: TGTGCCAGCAGCCAAGATAGGAGGAGGACAGAAGAGACCCAGTACTTC. It translates to CASSQDRRRTEETQYF.

V and J are TRBV7-9 and TRBJ2-7; TRBD1 might be the D (6 bases). V lost 3 bases, J lost 2 bases, and 11 bases lay in between. The CDR3 contains 14 residues. CDR1 and CDR2 from the germline V gene are SEHNR and FQNEAQ (reference sequence). CDR3 protein: CASSFRGDTYEQYF. CDR3 in DNA: TGTGCCAGCAGCTTCAGGGGTGATACCTACGAGCAGTACTTC.

This clonotype was recorded once. Since a much larger clone is just one base distant, this may be a read error. V and J are TRBV11-2 and TRBJ2-5, with TRBD2 matching 12 bases. CDR3 length equals 16 residues. The germline V gene encodes CDR1 SGHAT and CDR2 FQNNGV. CDR3 sequence reads: CAGSLGTSGPQETQYF. CDR3 DNA: TGTGCCGGCAGCCTAGGGACTAGCGGGCCTCAAGAGACCCAGTACTTC.

In this sample, this clonotype turned up many times. The V gene is TRBV7-9, the J gene TRBJ2-5, with a weak D call TRBD1 (5 bases). The CDR3 extends over 14 amino acids. Looked up from germline, CDR1 is SEHNR and CDR2 is FQNEAQ (reference sequence). Between the trimmed V and J ends, which lost 4 bases and 0 bases, there was a span of 9 bases. The CDR3 DNA is TGTGCCAGCAGCTCCCGCAGGGACCAAGAGACCCAGTACTTC. The encoded protein is CASSSRRDQETQYF.